The present TCR beta chain was sequenced within a study of cytomegalovirus exposure and HLA in healthy donors. Study-level points and caveats: When a later analysis was performed, an Asian-associated ancestry cluster reportedly had fewer N-insertions than the approximately 690-donor mean. Most CMV-associated TCR beta chains were later found to appear HLA-restricted. The study dropped some indistinguishable V segments, TRBV6-2 and TRBV6-3 among them.

The count of this clone is one. Its specificity is not known. From germline, CDR1 is MDHEN and CDR2 SYDVKM. Deletions cut 3 bases from V and 0 bases from J, with 8 bases between. The CDR3 has 15 amino acids. Healthy people donating bone marrow made up the donors. The PCR had 60 Vbeta and 13 Jbeta primers. Only in-frame clones appear in the TCRdb table, and some are missing; sequencing was by immunoSEQ multiplex PCR. This sample has approximately 150,000 clones, with 79% found just once. The clonotype comes from a man in his forties or fifties in good health and CMV-seronegative. The chain has TRBV28 and TRBJ1-4, with unresolved D. Sequenced sample: PBMCs. CDR3 in amino acids: CASSFLSSTNEKLFF. The CDR3 coding sequence is TGTGCCAGCAGTTTCTTGAGTTCAACTAATGAAAAACTGTTTTTT.